The present TCR beta chain was sequenced within a study of blood T cell repertoires in COVID-19. Study in general: Researchers got acute and convalescent COVID-19 samples from the United States, Italy and Spain. T cells, B-cell-depleted T cells, or PBMCs supplied cDNA or gDNA.

CDR3 size: 13 residues. Trimming pared 1 base from V and 2 bases from J, leaving 8 bases between. Looked up from germline, CDR1 is GTSNPN and CDR2 is SVGIG (reference sequence). Study processing details: From reference gene primer amplification, estimates of nucleated cell counts were derived. Generated by immunoSEQ multiplex PCR, the TCRdb table keeps only in-frame clones and is missing some. Clonal size and the V and J genes are those of that table, whereas D and trimming came from the DNA. This table holds some 210,000 clones, roughly 86% found once. This sequence was found in a man in his late teens or twenties with acute COVID-19. The chain employs TRBV30 and TRBJ2-5, with a possible D match to TRBD2 (5 bases). The sequencing sample was made of PBMCs or T cells enriched from blood (not recorded which). The CDR3 is CAWSGGIQETQYF. For the CDR3, the DNA is TGTGCCTGGAGTGGAGGGATACAAGAGACCCAGTACTTC.